This TCR beta chain was sequenced in a study of blood T cell repertoires in COVID-19. The overall study: Some COVID-19 samples were acute and others convalescent; all came from the United States, Italy and Spain.

The germline V and J ends were trimmed by 0 bases and 1 base, with 9 bases remaining between them. The CDR3 has 15 residues. The V gene's germline CDR1 is SEHNR and CDR2 FQNEAQ (reference sequence). Methods used by the authors: It was from reference gene primer amplification that nucleated cell counts were estimated. Sequencing used immunoSEQ multiplex PCR; TCRdb keeps in-frame clones, though not all of them. Clone size and V and J calls were adopted from that table, with D and trimming inferred from the DNA. Among 80,000 to 100,000 clones listed, over 70% were seen once. Sequencing was carried out using peripheral blood. The chain carries TRBV7-9 and TRBJ2-5, with TRBD2 as a possible D gene (6 bases). This receptor was identified in a human donor in a cohort sampled during active COVID-19. The CDR3 sequence: CASSLAGGFQETQYF. The CDR3 bases are TGTGCCAGCAGCTTAGCGGGGGGATTCCAAGAGACCCAGTACTTC.